These 24 T cell receptor beta chains originate from one sample sequenced in a study of T cell responses to AZD1222 COVID-19 vaccine. Produced via immunoSEQ multiplex PCR; TCRdb's table is partial and in-frame only. The sample lists 50,000 or so clones, over 75% occurring once. Sequenced here: peripheral blood, sampled 28 days after the second AZD1222 dose. These receptor sequences come from an adult who received the AZD1222 COVID-19 vaccine.

This clone has a single count. The rearrangement uses TRBV5-1 and TRBJ2-1; 7 positions match TRBD1. Per the germline V gene, CDR1 is SGHRS and CDR2 is YFSETQ. V was pared by 0 bases and J by 2 bases, with 5 bases of the junction left unmatched. CDR3 size: 16 residues. This CDR3 reads CASSLEGGITYNEQFF. CDR3 in DNA: TGCGCCAGCAGCTTGGAAGGGGGCATCACCTACAATGAGCAGTTCTTC.

The rearrangement uses TRBV7-8 and TRBJ1-2; 8 positions agree with TRBD1. Germline V gives CDR1 SGHVS, CDR2 FQNEAQ. Trimming cost V 2 bases and J 5 bases; bases outside gene matches: 7. The CDR3 consists of 15 residues. The CDR3 nucleotides read TGTGCCAGCAGCTTAACCACCGGGACAGGTTATGGCTACACCTTC. Its protein product is CASSLTTGTGYGYTF. Full variable domain (outside the CDR3, taken from reference TRBV7-8 and TRBJ1-2): GAGVSQSPRYKVAKRGQDVALRCDPISGHVSLFWYQQALGQGPEFLTYFQNEAQLDKSGLPSDRFFAERPEGSVSTLKIQRTQQEDSAVYLCASSLTTGTGYGYTFGSGTRLTVV.

The chain uses TRBV7-8 and TRBJ2-7, with D possibly TRBD1 on 6 matching bases. Trimming shortened V by 1 base and J by 1 base, and 8 bases separated the two germline ends. The CDR3 totals 14 residues. Germline V gene sequence: CDR1 SGHVS, CDR2 FQNEAQ. The DNA for the CDR3 is TGTGCCAGCAGCTTAGGAGGACAGTCCTACGAGCAGTACTTC. Translated, it gives CASSLGGQSYEQYF.

The J gene is TRBJ2-3, the V gene TRBV6-4, with no clear D. V was shortened by 7 bases and J by 6 bases, with 20 bases between the two germline ends. The CDR3 is made up of 15 amino acids. Germline V lookup: CDR1 MRHNA, CDR2 SNTAGT. The chain's CDR3 is CASIHQTPFMDTQYF. Here the CDR3 DNA reads TGTGCCAGCATCCATCAGACTCCATTCATGGATACGCAGTATTTT.

J is TRBJ2-3 and V is TRBV28, with 12 bases aligning to TRBD1. Trimming at V came to 4 bases and at J to 5 bases, leaving 4 bases not matched to a gene. This CDR3 comprises 15 residues. Per the germline V gene, CDR1 is MDHEN and CDR2 is SYDVKM. CDR3 bases: TGTGCCAGCAGTTCCGGGACAGGGGGCAGAGATACGCAGTATTTT. Residues: CASSSGTGGRDTQYF.

This chain links TRBV6-5 with TRBJ2-7; TRBD1 matches 8 bases. Germline CDR1 and CDR2: MNHEY and SVGAGI. The J segment lost 6 bases and the V segment lost 2 bases, leaving 6 bases of the junction unmatched. The CDR3 is 14 residues long. The CDR3 DNA is TGTGCCAGCAGTTACGGGCAGGGGGCTGGCGAGCAGTACTTC. Its protein is CASSYGQGAGEQYF.

This rearrangement joins TRBV24-1 to TRBJ2-3; D may be TRBD2 (6 bases). The CDR3 has 14 amino acids. Germline V lookup: CDR1 KGHDR, CDR2 SFDVKD. V gave up 2 bases and J gave up 4 bases, with 9 bases separating them. The CDR3 sequence: CATSDSGTPDTQYF. CDR3 nucleotide sequence: TGTGCCACCAGTGATTCGGGGACTCCAGATACGCAGTATTTT.

The chain couples TRBV3-1 (or the pseudogene TRBV3-2) to TRBJ1-2, with no clear D. Germline CDR1 reads LGHDT; CDR2 reads YNNKEL (reference sequence). Between the trimmed V and J ends, which lost 4 bases and 10 bases, there was a span of 13 bases. The CDR3 covers 12 residues. This chain's CDR3 is CASSRRTDYYTF. The CDR3 bases are TGTGCCAGCAGCCGCCGGACGGATTACTACACCTTC.

The chain joins TRBV3-1 (or the pseudogene TRBV3-2) to TRBJ1-5; no definite D call. Per the germline V gene, CDR1 is LGHDT and CDR2 is YNNKEL (reference sequence). Trimming removed 4 bases from V and 6 bases from J, with 10 bases in between. This CDR3 is 13 amino acids long. The CDR3 loop is CASSLQEAQPQHF. CDR3 in DNA: TGTGCCAGCAGCCTCCAGGAGGCTCAGCCCCAGCATTTT.

The genes are TRBV2 and TRBJ2-7; no clear D. Looked up from germline, CDR1 is SNHLY and CDR2 is FYNNEI. V dropped 6 bases and J dropped 1 base, with 16 bases sitting between them. CDR3 length: 15 residues. The CDR3 coding sequence is TGTGCCAGCAGGCTAGGCTCGACTGCTTCCTACGAGCAGTACTTC. This gives the protein CASRLGSTASYEQYF.

The V and J genes are TRBV19 and TRBJ1-4; D is possibly TRBD1 (5 bases). This CDR3 has 14 amino acids. Trimming took off 4 bases at V and 4 bases at J, with 10 bases between the two ends. Germline lookup yields CDR1 LNHDA and CDR2 SQIVND (reference sequence). CDR3 coding DNA: TGTGCCAGTAGTAGGGGGACGGGTAATGAAAAACTGTTTTTT. It is translated as CASSRGTGNEKLFF.

V usage is TRBV5-6 and J usage is TRBJ1-1; D remains unclear. The CDR3 runs to 14 residues. With 0 bases removed from V and 4 bases from J, the gap between germline ends came to 10 bases. The germline gives CDR1 SGHDT, CDR2 YYEEEE. The chain's CDR3 is CASSLGTVVTEAFF. The DNA for the CDR3 is TGTGCCAGCAGCTTGGGTACAGTGGTCACTGAAGCTTTCTTT.

The chain joins TRBV29-1 to TRBJ2-7; D may correspond to TRBD1 or TRBD2 (5 bases each). CDR1 is SQVTM, CDR2 ANQGSEA, per germline. Between the trimmed V and J ends, which lost 7 bases and 1 base, there was a span of 11 bases. The CDR3 runs 12 residues. CDR3 coding DNA: TGCAGCGCTGGGGACGGGTCCTACGAGCAGTACTTC. This sequence encodes CSAGDGSYEQYF.

V is TRBV4-1 and J is TRBJ1-1; D is undetermined. The CDR3 runs 16 residues. Germline CDR1 is MGHRA and CDR2 is YSYEKL. V lost 2 bases to trimming and J lost 1 base, with 14 bases between them. CDR3 loop: CASSQKQRHANTEAFF. CDR3 sequence (DNA): TGCGCCAGCAGCCAAAAACAACGACACGCGAACACTGAAGCTTTCTTT.

V usage is TRBV19 and J usage is TRBJ1-3; possible D gene TRBD1, 6 bases. V gave up 7 bases and J gave up 4 bases, with 17 bases separating them. CDR1 and CDR2 (germline): LNHDA, SQIVND (reference sequence). CDR3 size: 15 residues. The CDR3 sequence: CASIRDTRTGNTIYF. CDR3 in DNA: TGTGCCAGTATCCGGGACACAAGGACCGGAAACACCATATATTTT.

The chain links TRBV11-3 to TRBJ2-3; no clear D gene. CDR3 length: 13 residues. V was shortened by 1 base and J by 6 bases, with 8 bases between the two germline ends. From germline, CDR1 is SGHNT and CDR2 YENEEA. The CDR3 loop reads CASSLGPWDTQYF. CDR3 sequence (DNA): TGTGCCAGCAGCTTAGGACCCTGGGATACGCAGTATTTT.

The CDR3 bases are TGTGCCAGTAGTATCCCCAGGGGAGGACACTATGGCTACACCTTC. It specifies CASSIPRGGHYGYTF. This chain uses TRBV19 with TRBJ1-2, with a weak D call TRBD1 (6 bases). V was cut by 3 bases and J by 3 bases, with 14 bases left in between. This CDR3 has 15 residues. Germline V CDR1 and CDR2: LNHDA, SQIVND (reference sequence).

The rearrangement links TRBV11-2 to TRBJ2-1, with no clear D. Trimming took 3 bases from V and 9 from J, leaving 12 bases between them. The germline CDR1 and CDR2 sequences are SGHAT and FQNNGV. This CDR3 spans 13 amino acids. CDR3 amino acids: CASSFSLAIEQFF. CDR3 in DNA: TGTGCCAGCAGCTTTAGCCTTGCAATTGAGCAGTTCTTC. The variable domain in full, with the rest retrieved from reference TRBV11-2 and TRBJ2-1, is EAGVAQSPRYKIIEKRQSVAFWCNPISGHATLYWYQQILGQGPKLLIQFQNNGVVDDSQLPKDRFSAERLKGVDSTLKIQPAKLEDSAVYLCASSFSLAIEQFFGPGTRLTVL.

The gene calls are TRBV28 and TRBJ2-4; D might be TRBD2 (5 bases). This CDR3 is 13 amino acids long. V was clipped by 9 bases and J by 3 bases, with 12 bases between them. The germline V gene encodes CDR1 MDHEN and CDR2 SYDVKM. CDR3: CASWGVGKNIQYF. The DNA of the CDR3 is TGTGCCAGTTGGGGAGTAGGCAAAAACATTCAGTACTTC.

The chain has TRBV7-9 and TRBJ1-5; TRBD1 is a possible D gene (5 bases). V was trimmed by 5 bases and J by 5 bases, leaving 10 bases between them. This CDR3 is built from 13 residues. Germline V lookup: CDR1 SEHNR, CDR2 FQNEAQ (reference sequence). CDR3 loop: CASSPDSYQPQHF. CDR3 nucleotides: TGTGCCAGCAGCCCCGACAGTTATCAGCCCCAGCATTTT.

This sequence joins TRBV25-1 and TRBJ1-5; TRBD1 matches 7 bases. J was trimmed by 11 bases and V by 6 bases; bases with no gene match: 10. This CDR3 comprises 13 residues. Germline V gene data show CDR1 as MGHDK and CDR2 as SYGVNS. CDR3 nucleotide sequence: TGTGCCAGCAGCCCCCATACAGGGGTTACCCAGCATTTT. The encoded protein is CASSPHTGVTQHF.

The chain joins TRBV12-5 to TRBJ2-7; weak D call: TRBD2 (6 bases). This CDR3 spans 14 amino acids. V gave up 5 bases and J gave up 0 bases, with 11 bases separating them. In germline, CDR1 is LGHNT, CDR2 FRNRAP. The CDR3 protein is CASGGFGSSYEQYF. The CDR3 nucleotides are TGTGCTAGTGGTGGATTCGGGAGCTCCTACGAGCAGTACTTC. Variable domain in full (rest from reference TRBV12-5 and TRBJ2-7): DARVTQTPRHKVTEMGQEVTMRCQPILGHNTVFWYRQTMMQGLELLAYFRNRAPLDDSGMPKDRFSAEMPDATLATLKIQPSEPRDSAVYFCASGGFGSSYEQYFGPGTRLTVT.

CDR3 DNA: TGTGCCTGCGGGGTCAGGGCACGAGGGCAGCCCCAGCATTTT. Amino acid sequence: CACGVRARGQPQHF. The chain carries TRBV6-5 and TRBJ1-5, with D possibly matching TRBD1 (5 bases). The length of the CDR3 is 14 residues. The germline V gene encodes CDR1 MNHEY and CDR2 SVGAGI. The ends were cut back, 11 bases at V and 7 bases at J, with 21 bases in the middle.

The chain has TRBV5-1 and TRBJ1-2; 7 bases agree with TRBD1. V dropped 1 base and J dropped 3; count of bases not matched to a gene: 6. The CDR3 runs 15 residues. Germline V gives CDR1 SGHRS, CDR2 YFSETQ. Here the CDR3 reads CASSLKGGEYYGYTF. CDR3 nucleotides: TGCGCCAGCAGCTTGAAAGGGGGCGAATACTATGGCTACACCTTC.